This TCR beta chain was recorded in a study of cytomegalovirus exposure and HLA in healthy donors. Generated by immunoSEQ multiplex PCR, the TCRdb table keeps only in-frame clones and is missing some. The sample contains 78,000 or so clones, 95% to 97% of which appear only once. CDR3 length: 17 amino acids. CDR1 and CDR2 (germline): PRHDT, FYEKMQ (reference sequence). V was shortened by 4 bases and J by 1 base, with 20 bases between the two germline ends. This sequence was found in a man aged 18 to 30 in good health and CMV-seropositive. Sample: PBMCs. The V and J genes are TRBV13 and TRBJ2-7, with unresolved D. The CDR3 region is CASSSPATRKESYEQYF. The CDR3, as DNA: TGTGCCAGCAGCTCCCCTGCTACGCGGAAGGAATCCTACGAGCAGTACTTC.